What follows is one T cell receptor beta chain and its context. The data are from a study of blood T cell repertoires in COVID-19. The participants were between roughly 18 and 89 years old and came from some 23 US areas. Assignment of participants to cohorts was predicated upon participant-reported clinical history. The V end lost 7 bases, the J end lost 5 bases, and 5 bases lay between the germline ends. The germline V gene has CDR1 WNHNN and CDR2 SYGVQD (reference sequence). The CDR3 is 10 amino acids. TCRdb's copy holds only in-frame clones and misses some; the assay was immunoSEQ multiplex PCR. The sample shows roughly 180,000 clones, 65% to 85% of them seen only once.

This chain joins TRBV10-1 and TRBJ2-5; D is unclear. Sequencing was performed on PBMCs or T cells enriched from blood (not recorded which). This sequence was found in a woman aged 60-75 years who had recovered from COVID-19. The CDR3 here is CASIGETQYF. CDR3 in DNA: TGCGCCAGCATCGGGGAGACCCAGTACTTC.